The present T cell receptor (beta chain) was sequenced within a study of Ad26.COV2.S vaccination and SARS-CoV-2 variants (dated by TCRdb to 2020 to 2023). Looking at the study overall: Donors in the vaccine arm were drawn from COV1001, a multicentre, randomized, double-blind, placebo-controlled phase I-IIa trial testing Ad26.COV2.S in healthy adults. Ad26.COV2.S was administered intramuscularly at a dose of 5x10^10 or 1x10^11 viral particles, either as one shot or as two shots given 56 days apart. TCRbeta repertoire sequencing was used to assess the specificity and breadth of SARS-CoV-2-reactive T cell receptors after Ad26.COV2.S vaccination. A total of around 32 samples were included in the TCR-sequenced set, comprising around 19 Ad26.COV2.S vaccine recipients, 5 placebo recipients and 8 SARS-CoV-2 convalescent individuals. Participants in the trial were split at random into five groups of five each, receiving low-dose or high-dose Ad26.COV2.S once or twice, or else placebo on both occasions. Investigators remained blinded to trial group allocation during experiments and outcome assessment. On the study overall, not on this receptor specifically: Vaccine and placebo recipients had similar non-spike TCR breadth, a finding consistent with the vaccine containing only spike. The authors noted that the TCR breadth and depth analyses may have underestimated total T cell responses. Substantial breadth of spike-specific CD8+ and CD4+ T cell responses was reported after vaccination. Higher spike-specific TCR breadth was observed in Ad26.COV2.S recipients than in placebo recipients (P = 0.0014). The study was not powered for comparison of responses between vaccine doses or regimens.

For this clone: It has no known antigen specificity. Nothing much larger sits one base from this clone, and base qualities are not available.

The immunoSEQ Assay was the method used to sequence TCRbeta CDR3 regions. After extraction, genomic DNA underwent amplification by bias-controlled multiplex PCR, followed by high-throughput sequencing. Per the source publication's procedure: To quantify the absolute abundance of every unique TCRbeta CDR3 region, sequences were collapsed and filtered. Usable DNA was measured by amplifying reference genes present in all nucleated cells, and TCRbeta template counts were normalized to that usable DNA to estimate T cell fraction. Repertoire TCRs were annotated as SARS-CoV-2-specific by exact matching of V gene, CDR3 amino acid sequence and J gene to a known reactive TCR set. The reference SARS-CoV-2 TCR set came from MIRA and was filtered for enrichment in COVID-19-positive ImmuneCODE repertoires, removing public or cross-reactive TCRs. Using the MIRA antigens, annotated TCRs were further analysed by specific ORF or by position within an ORF. Depth was the summed frequency of annotated unique rearrangements, while breadth was defined as annotated unique rearrangements over total unique productive rearrangements. Two-sided Wilcoxon rank-sum tests were used to compare TCR breadth between groups. TCRdb's version of the immuneACCESS table is confined to in-frame rearrangements and falls short of the full clone set. An unresolved V gene accounts for under half of the shortfall where checked; the remainder is of unknown origin. That table furnishes V, J and clone size, whereas the DNA furnished D and trimming. Across this sample there are 380,000 or so clones, with around 88% seen only once. The ten biggest clones cover roughly 5% of the sample.

The trim is 6 bases for V and 3 bases for J, with a gap of 17 bases between the germline ends. CDR1 and CDR2 were assigned from the germline V gene (reference sequence) as LNHDA and SQIVND. The CDR3 sequence holds 16 residues, the cysteine and phenylalanine included. Only the CDR3 DNA is retained, 48 bases long and in frame from the first base. Explained via the paper, the treatment or condition label denotes: roughly 20 received Ad26.COV2.S at low or high dose, single or two shots; about 5 received placebo; per-sample allocation not given. For vaccine and placebo recipients, the sequenced repertoires came from samples collected on day 63 after the first injection. In Cohort 1b, about two dozen adults aged 18-55 years were enrolled at a single site in Boston, USA, between 29 July and 7 August 2020. Ad26.COV2.S was a replication-incompetent adenovirus type 26 vector that expressed a prefusion-stabilized SARS-CoV-2 spike protein derived from the original Wuhan strain.

This specimen consisted of peripheral blood, obtained in a trial of Ad26.COV2.S vaccine versus placebo. This chain joins TRBV19 to TRBJ1-4; the D gene identity is not certain. The TCR originated in a person aged 18-65 years who received the Ad26.COV2.S COVID-19 vaccine or a placebo. Read as DNA, the sequence is TGTGCCAGTAGCCGGGGAATCCTTTCCGCTAATGAAAAACTGTTTTTT. It translates as CASSRGILSANEKLFF. The full variable domain, completed from the reference TRBV19 and TRBJ1-4 proteins outside the CDR3, reads DGGITQSPKYLFRKEGQNVTLSCEQNLNHDAMYWYRQDPGQGLRLIYYSQIVNDFQKGDIAEGYSVSREKKESFPLTVTSAQKNPTAFYLCASSRGILSANEKLFFGSGTQLSVL.